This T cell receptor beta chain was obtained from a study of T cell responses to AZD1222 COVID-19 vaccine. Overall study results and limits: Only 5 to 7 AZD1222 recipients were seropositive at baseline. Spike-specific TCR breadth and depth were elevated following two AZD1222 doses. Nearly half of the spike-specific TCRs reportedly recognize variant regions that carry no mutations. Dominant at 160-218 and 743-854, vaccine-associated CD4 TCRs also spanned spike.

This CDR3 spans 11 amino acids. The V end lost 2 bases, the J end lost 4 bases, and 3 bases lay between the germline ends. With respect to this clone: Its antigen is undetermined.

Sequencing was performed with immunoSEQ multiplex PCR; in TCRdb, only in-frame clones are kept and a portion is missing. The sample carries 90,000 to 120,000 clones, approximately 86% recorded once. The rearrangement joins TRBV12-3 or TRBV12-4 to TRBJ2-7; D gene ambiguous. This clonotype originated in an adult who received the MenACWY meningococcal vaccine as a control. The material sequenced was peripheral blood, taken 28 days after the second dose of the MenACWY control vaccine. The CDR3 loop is CASSLKYEQYF. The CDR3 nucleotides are TGTGCCAGCAGTTTAAAATACGAGCAGTACTTC.